This T cell receptor delta chain was sequenced for a study of gamma-delta T cells after stem cell transplantation. TCRdb fed the RT-PCR reads into CATT to redo clone calling. The repertoire holds approximately 800 delta-chain clones, with under 20% as singletons. This clone was counted between two and nine times. J lost 4 bases, V lost 3 bases, and 6 bases had no gene match. The CDR3 runs 15 residues. Germline V gene sequence: CDR1 GEAIGNYY, CDR2 EKD. Sequenced material: gamma-delta T cells. This chain links TRDV2 with TRDJ1; 11 nucleotides align to TRDD3. The J gene, not given by TCRdb, was assigned here from a germline match of the nucleotide sequence. This TCR was recovered from a human donor. It is not recorded whose cells these are; they may come from a transplant donor. The CDR3 here is CACDGGWGIRDKLIF. The CDR3 coding sequence is TGTGCCTGTGACGGAGGGTGGGGGATACGCGATAAACTCATCTTT.